Listed below are T cell receptor beta chains from one sample, sequenced in a study of blood T cells in healthy people across ages. One entry per CDR3 protein, called by TCRdb with MiXCR from the 5' RACE reads. The sample consists of some 940,000 distinct CDR3 sequences, roughly 28% of them appearing once. These sequences were also reported in another study, on T cells of mothers and their children.

Sequencing was performed on blood. These receptors were obtained from a woman aged 40 to 55 in good health. The conserved cysteine and the conserved F or W are not part of the CDR3 here. Each record gives: J gene, V gene, CDR3 protein.

>TRBJ2-3|TRBV20-1
SARDWTSGAINTQY
>TRBJ2-7|TRBV7-2
ASSPRTSRDYEQY
>TRBJ1-1|TRBV12-3/TRBV12-4
ASSLRRNTEAF
>TRBJ2-3|TRBV7-2
ASAGPRRDTQY
>TRBJ1-2|TRBV5-1
ASSQTLRDGGRYGYI
>TRBJ2-3|TRBV11-2
ASSLGLQTDTQY
>TRBJ1-6|TRBV28
ASSRGGRAPLH
>TRBJ2-1|TRBV28
ASSPLTRNEQF
>TRBJ2-7|TRBV4-1
ASFKREAPYEQY
>TRBJ2-7|TRBV4-1
ASSQSVPYEQY
>TRBJ2-7|TRBV5-1
ASSSGYPGTGSEQY
>TRBJ1-1|TRBV5-4
ASTQGQGWEAF
>TRBJ2-1|TRBV5-1
ASSLAGSGSSYNEQF
>NA|TRBV20-1
SAREGGTGTYEQY
>TRBJ2-5|TRBV5-6
ASGPLPGLQETQY
>TRBJ1-6|TRBV12-3/TRBV12-4
ASSSPGIPITPLH
>TRBJ1-1|TRBV6-5
ASSYSQMMGGTEAF
>TRBJ2-1|TRBV18
ASSPGTGANYEQF
>TRBJ1-4|TRBV4-1
ASSQDRGVEKLF
>TRBJ1-1|TRBV7-9
ASSLATGLNTEAF
>TRBJ2-5|TRBV5-1
ASSSTGNSQETQY
>TRBJ2-7|TRBV5-1
ASSADRVIEQY
>TRBJ2-3|TRBV7-3
ASSRGLAGDTLY
>TRBJ1-4|TRBV6-2/TRBV6-3
ASSRDLREKLF
>TRBJ2-1|TRBV20-1
SARDPSGVGSYNEQF
>TRBJ1-5|TRBV29-1
SVGDSGSNQPQH
>TRBJ2-6|TRBV28
ASHPWGQGASGANVLT
>TRBJ2-3|TRBV7-2
ASSLDTGVWDTQY
>NA|TRBV27
ASSFRRENEQY
>TRBJ2-2|TRBV7-2
ASSSLPHTGGLF
>TRBJ2-1|TRBV28
ASTTSGGVYGEQF
>TRBJ1-2|TRBV5-1
ASSLTDTTDGYT
>TRBJ1-4|TRBV6-1
ASSDTGTGAEKLF
>TRBJ2-5|TRBV9
ASNVVAGGAEETQY
>TRBJ1-5|TRBV20-1
SARDSGVYSNQPQH
>TRBJ2-3|TRBV11-2
ASSFDLSVDTQY
>TRBJ2-7|TRBV10-3
AISAMSYEQY
>TRBJ1-1|TRBV7-2
ASSMLRDGEAF
>TRBJ2-3|TRBV6-6
ASSDPDRASTGTQY
>TRBJ1-1|TRBV27
ASSLNRAHEAF
>TRBJ2-7|TRBV12-5
AGGFAVYEQY
>TRBJ2-5|TRBV28
ASSLTNGETQY
>TRBJ2-7|TRBV9
ASSASGTGLEQY
>NA|TRBV9
ASSPRVRVYEQY
>TRBJ1-5|TRBV28
ASRKRGARGNQPQH
>TRBJ2-5|TRBV7-2
ASSSPGSQETQY
>TRBJ2-2|TRBV11-1
ASGFMDRGTGELF
>TRBJ2-2|TRBV24-1
ATSEGGKDTGELF